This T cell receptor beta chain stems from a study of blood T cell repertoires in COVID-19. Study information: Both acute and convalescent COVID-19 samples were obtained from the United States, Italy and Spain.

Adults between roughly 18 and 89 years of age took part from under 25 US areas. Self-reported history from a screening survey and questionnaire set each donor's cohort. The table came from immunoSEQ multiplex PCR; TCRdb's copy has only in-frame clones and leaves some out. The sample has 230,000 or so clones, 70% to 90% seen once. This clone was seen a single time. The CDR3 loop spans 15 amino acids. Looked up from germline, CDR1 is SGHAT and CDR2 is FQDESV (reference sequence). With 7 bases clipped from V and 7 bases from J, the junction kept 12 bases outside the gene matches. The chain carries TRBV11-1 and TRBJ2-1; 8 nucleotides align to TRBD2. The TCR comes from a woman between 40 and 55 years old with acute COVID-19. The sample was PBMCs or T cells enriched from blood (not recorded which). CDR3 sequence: CASTVTRGAGNEQFF. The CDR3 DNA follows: TGTGCCAGCACCGTCACGCGGGGGGCTGGGAATGAGCAGTTCTTC.